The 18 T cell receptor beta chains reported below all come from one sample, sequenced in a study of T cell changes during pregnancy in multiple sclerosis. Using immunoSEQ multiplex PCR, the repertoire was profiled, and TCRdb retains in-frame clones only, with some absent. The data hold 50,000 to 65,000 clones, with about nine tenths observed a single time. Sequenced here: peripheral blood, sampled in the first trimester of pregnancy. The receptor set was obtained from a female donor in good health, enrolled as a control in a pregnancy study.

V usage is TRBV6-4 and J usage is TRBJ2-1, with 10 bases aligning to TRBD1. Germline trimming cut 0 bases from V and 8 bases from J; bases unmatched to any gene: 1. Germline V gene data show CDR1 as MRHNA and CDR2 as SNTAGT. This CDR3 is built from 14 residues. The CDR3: CASSDSGTGDEQFF. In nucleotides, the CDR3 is TGTGCCAGCAGTGACTCTGGGACAGGGGATGAGCAGTTCTTC.

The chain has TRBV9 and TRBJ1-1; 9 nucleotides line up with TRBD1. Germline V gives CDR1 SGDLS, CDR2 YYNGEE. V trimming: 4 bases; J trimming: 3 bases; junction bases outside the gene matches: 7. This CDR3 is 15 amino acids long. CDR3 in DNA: TGTGCCAGCAGCCAAGGGACAGGGCTTTACACTGAAGCTTTCTTT. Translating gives CASSQGTGLYTEAFF.

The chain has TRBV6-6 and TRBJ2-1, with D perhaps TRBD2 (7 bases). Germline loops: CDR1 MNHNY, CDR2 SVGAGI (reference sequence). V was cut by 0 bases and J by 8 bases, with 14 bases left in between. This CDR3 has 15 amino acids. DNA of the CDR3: TGTGCCAGCAGTTACTCCCTAGACGGGGGGCATGAGCAGTTCTTC. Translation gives CASSYSLDGGHEQFF.

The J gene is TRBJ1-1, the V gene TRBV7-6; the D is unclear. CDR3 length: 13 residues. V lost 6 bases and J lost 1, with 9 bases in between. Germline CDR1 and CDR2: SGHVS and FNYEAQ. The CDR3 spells CASSPDSNTEAFF. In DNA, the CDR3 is TGTGCCAGCAGTCCCGACTCGAACACTGAAGCTTTCTTT.

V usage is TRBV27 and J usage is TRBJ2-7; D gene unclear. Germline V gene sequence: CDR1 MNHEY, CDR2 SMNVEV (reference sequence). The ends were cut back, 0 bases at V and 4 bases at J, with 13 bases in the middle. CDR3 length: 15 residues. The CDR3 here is CASSLSGPYGYEQYF. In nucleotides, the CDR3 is TGTGCCAGCAGTTTATCTGGGCCCTATGGATACGAGCAGTACTTC.

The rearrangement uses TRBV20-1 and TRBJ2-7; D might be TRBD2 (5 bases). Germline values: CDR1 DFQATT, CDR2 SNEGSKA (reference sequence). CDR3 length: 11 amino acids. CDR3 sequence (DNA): TGCAGCGCAGTCCGGGAAAACGAGCAGTACTTC. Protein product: CSAVRENEQYF.

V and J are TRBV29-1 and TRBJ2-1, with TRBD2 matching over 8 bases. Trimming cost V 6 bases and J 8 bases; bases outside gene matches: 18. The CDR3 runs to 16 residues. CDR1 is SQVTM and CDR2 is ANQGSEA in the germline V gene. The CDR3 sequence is CSVKPPHGGDLYEQFF. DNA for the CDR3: TGCAGCGTCAAACCTCCACACGGGGGGGACCTTTATGAGCAGTTCTTC.

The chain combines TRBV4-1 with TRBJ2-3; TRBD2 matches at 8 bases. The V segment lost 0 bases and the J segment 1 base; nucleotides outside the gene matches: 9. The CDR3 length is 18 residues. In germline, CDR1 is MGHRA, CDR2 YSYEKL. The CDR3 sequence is CASSQDWASGPRTDTQYF. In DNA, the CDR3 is TGCGCCAGCAGCCAAGATTGGGCTAGCGGGCCCCGCACAGATACGCAGTATTTT.

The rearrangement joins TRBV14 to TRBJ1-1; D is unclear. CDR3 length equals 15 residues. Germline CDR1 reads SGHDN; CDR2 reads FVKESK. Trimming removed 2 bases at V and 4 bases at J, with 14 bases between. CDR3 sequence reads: CASSQHELVGTEAFF. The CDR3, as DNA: TGTGCCAGCAGCCAACACGAACTAGTAGGCACTGAAGCTTTCTTT.

In DNA, the CDR3 is TGCGCCAGCAGTCACCTCGCAGGGGGAGGCTACGAGCAGTACTTC. Its translation: CASSHLAGGGYEQYF. This chain links TRBV23-1 with TRBJ2-7; D is possibly TRBD1 (7 bases). TRBV23-1 counts as an open reading frame of uncertain function. The V and J ends lost 3 bases and 3 bases respectively, with 15 bases between them. This CDR3 region has 15 residues.

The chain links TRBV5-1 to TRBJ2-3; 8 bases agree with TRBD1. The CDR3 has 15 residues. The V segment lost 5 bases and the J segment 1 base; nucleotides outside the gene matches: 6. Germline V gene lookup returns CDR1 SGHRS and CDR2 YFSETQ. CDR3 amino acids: CASRSGGTGTDTQYF. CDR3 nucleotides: TGCGCCAGCAGATCAGGGGGCACGGGCACAGATACGCAGTATTTT.

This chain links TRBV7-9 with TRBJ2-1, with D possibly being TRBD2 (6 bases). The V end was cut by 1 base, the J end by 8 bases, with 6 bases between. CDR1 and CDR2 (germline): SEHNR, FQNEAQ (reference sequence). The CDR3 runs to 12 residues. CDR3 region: CASSLGGDEQFF. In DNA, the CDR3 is TGTGCCAGCAGCTTAGGCGGGGATGAGCAGTTCTTC.

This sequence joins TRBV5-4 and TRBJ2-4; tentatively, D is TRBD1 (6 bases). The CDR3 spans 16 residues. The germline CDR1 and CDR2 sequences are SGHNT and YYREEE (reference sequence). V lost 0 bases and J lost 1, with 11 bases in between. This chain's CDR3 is CASSLGQDLAKNIQYF. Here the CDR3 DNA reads TGTGCCAGCAGCTTGGGACAGGACCTCGCCAAAAACATTCAGTACTTC.

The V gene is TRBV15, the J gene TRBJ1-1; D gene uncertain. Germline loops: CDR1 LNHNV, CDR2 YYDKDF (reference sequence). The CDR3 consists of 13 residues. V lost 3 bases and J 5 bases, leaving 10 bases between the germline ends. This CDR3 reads CATSRTSATEAFF. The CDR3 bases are TGTGCCACCAGCAGGACTTCAGCTACTGAAGCTTTCTTT.

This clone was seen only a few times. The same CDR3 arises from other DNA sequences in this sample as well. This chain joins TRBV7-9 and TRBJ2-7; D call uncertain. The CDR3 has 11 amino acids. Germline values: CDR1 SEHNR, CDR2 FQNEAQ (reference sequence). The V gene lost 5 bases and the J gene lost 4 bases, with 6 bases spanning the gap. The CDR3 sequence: CASSREYEQYF. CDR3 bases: TGTGCCAGCAGCCGCGAGTACGAGCAGTACTTC.

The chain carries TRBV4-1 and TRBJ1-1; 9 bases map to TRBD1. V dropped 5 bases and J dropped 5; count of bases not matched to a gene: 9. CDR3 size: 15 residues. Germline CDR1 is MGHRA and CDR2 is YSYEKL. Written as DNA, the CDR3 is TGCGCCAGCAGCGGACAGGGGCCCGCGAGGACTGAAGCTTTCTTT. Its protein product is CASSGQGPARTEAFF.

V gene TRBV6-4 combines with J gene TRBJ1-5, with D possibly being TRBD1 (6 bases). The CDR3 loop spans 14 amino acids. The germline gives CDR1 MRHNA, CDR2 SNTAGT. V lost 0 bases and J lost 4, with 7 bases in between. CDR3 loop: CASSDSGGNQPQHF. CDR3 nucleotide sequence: TGTGCCAGCAGTGACTCAGGGGGAAATCAGCCCCAGCATTTT.

The CDR3 nucleotides read TGTGCCAGCAGCGTAGGTCCGAGCTTCAGGCGCTTCTCCTACAATGAGCAGTTCTTC. Translated: CASSVGPSFRRFSYNEQFF. This rearrangement joins TRBV9 to TRBJ2-1; D gene ambiguous. The CDR3 is 19 amino acids. The V end was cut by 0 bases, the J end by 0 bases, with 19 bases between. Germline CDR1 is SGDLS and CDR2 is YYNGEE.